Listed below are T cell receptor beta chains from one sample, sequenced in a study of blood T cell repertoires in COVID-19. Data came from immunoSEQ multiplex PCR; TCRdb stores just in-frame clones and leaves some out. This table has about 270,000 clones, 80% to 90% appearing once. The sequenced material came from PBMCs or T cells enriched from blood (not recorded which). These receptors came from a woman in her 30s with acute COVID-19. The CDR3 runs from the conserved cysteine through the conserved F or W. A D gene is named only where the DNA matches it firmly. Size values are once, few and many counts, or a class for expanded clones, and some rows have none.

D gene: .; V gene: TRBV3-1/TRBV3-2; CDR3 length: 16; J gene: TRBJ2-7; clone size: .; CDR3 DNA: TGTGCCAGCAGCCAAGCTAGTCTCCAAAGCTCCTACGAGCAGTACTTC; CDR3 protein: CASSQASLQSSYEQYF
D gene: .; V gene: TRBV27; CDR3 length: 14; J gene: TRBJ2-1; clone size: once; CDR3 DNA: TGTGCCAGCAGGATGGGGGGATCGGTAAATGAGCAGTTCTTC; CDR3 protein: CASRMGGSVNEQFF
D gene: TRBD2; V gene: TRBV4-1; CDR3 length: 17; J gene: TRBJ2-1; clone size: .; CDR3 DNA: TGCGCCAGCAGCCAAGATCAACTAGCGGGATCCTACAATGAGCAGTTCTTC; CDR3 protein: CASSQDQLAGSYNEQFF
D gene: TRBD1; V gene: TRBV28; CDR3 length: 13; J gene: TRBJ1-5; clone size: .; CDR3 DNA: TGTGCCAGCAGAAGGGACAGATCGCAGCCCCAGCATTTT; CDR3 protein: CASRRDRSQPQHF
D gene: .; V gene: TRBV11-3; CDR3 length: 15; J gene: TRBJ2-2; clone size: .; CDR3 DNA: TGTGCCAGCAGCCCCGGGGATGGCTACACCGGGGAGCTGTTTTTT; CDR3 protein: CASSPGDGYTGELFF
D gene: .; V gene: TRBV4-3; CDR3 length: 18; J gene: TRBJ2-2; clone size: .; CDR3 DNA: TGCGCCAGCAGCCAAGGGGGGACCCAGGGCGGGACGACCGGGGAGCTGTTTTTT; CDR3 protein: CASSQGGTQGGTTGELFF
D gene: .; V gene: TRBV5-1; CDR3 length: 16; J gene: TRBJ2-3; clone size: .; CDR3 DNA: TGCGCCAGCAGCTTGGGTCCACGGCTAGACACAGATACGCAGTATTTT; CDR3 protein: CASSLGPRLDTDTQYF
D gene: TRBD2; V gene: TRBV6-2/TRBV6-3; CDR3 length: 15; J gene: TRBJ2-2; clone size: .; CDR3 DNA: TGTGCCAGCAGTACCCTCGGCGGGGGGTTCGGGGAGCTGTTTTTT; CDR3 protein: CASSTLGGGFGELFF
D gene: .; V gene: TRBV6-5; CDR3 length: 12; J gene: TRBJ2-3; clone size: .; CDR3 DNA: TGTGCCAGCAGCGAGGGCAGCGTCCCGCAGTATTTT; CDR3 protein: CASSEGSVPQYF
D gene: .; V gene: TRBV28; CDR3 length: 13; J gene: TRBJ1-1; clone size: .; CDR3 DNA: TGTGCCAGCAGCCGAGGGAATAGTCTTGAAGCTTTCTTT; CDR3 protein: CASSRGNSLEAFF